This paragraph reports one T cell receptor beta chain. Per germline, CDR1 SGHDN and CDR2 FVKESK. V lost 4 bases and J lost 4, with 13 bases in between. The CDR3 consists of 14 residues. The protocol was immunoSEQ multiplex PCR, while the TCRdb copy is restricted to in-frame clones and leaves out a portion. Of tens of thousands of clones listed, 86% are singletons. This specimen comes from a study of T cell responses to AZD1222 COVID-19 vaccine. V is TRBV14 and J is TRBJ1-2, with no clear D. The sample consisted of peripheral blood, taken on day 0 of AZD1222 vaccination. This clonotype was obtained from an adult in good health. The CDR3 DNA reads TGTGCCAGCAGCCCCGACGGTACGCTCTATGGCTACACCTTC. Residues: CASSPDGTLYGYTF.